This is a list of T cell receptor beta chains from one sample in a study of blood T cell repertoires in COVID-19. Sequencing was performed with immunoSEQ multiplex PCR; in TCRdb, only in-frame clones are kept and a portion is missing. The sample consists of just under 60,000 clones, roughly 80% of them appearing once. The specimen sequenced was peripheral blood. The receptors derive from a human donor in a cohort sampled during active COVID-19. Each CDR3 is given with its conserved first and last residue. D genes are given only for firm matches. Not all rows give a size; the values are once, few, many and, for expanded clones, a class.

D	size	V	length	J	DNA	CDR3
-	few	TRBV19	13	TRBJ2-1	TGTGCCAGTAGTCGTCAGACAACTAATGAGCAGTTCTTC	CASSRQTTNEQFF
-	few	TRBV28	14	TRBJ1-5	TGTGCCAGCAGTCAAGTACAGGTCAATCAGCCCCAGCATTTT	CASSQVQVNQPQHF
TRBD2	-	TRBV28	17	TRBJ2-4	TGTGCCAGCAGTTTCCCGGGACTAGCGGGGCGGCAAAACATTCAGTACTTC	CASSFPGLAGRQNIQYF
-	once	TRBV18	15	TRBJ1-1	TGTGCCAGCTCACTGTCGGGGACATCGAACACTGAAGCTTTCTTT	CASSLSGTSNTEAFF
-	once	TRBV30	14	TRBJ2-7	TGTGCCTGGAAACCCCTGGCGGGAACCTACGAGCAGTACTTC	CAWKPLAGTYEQYF
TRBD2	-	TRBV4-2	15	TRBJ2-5	TGTGCCAGCAGCGGTATAGCGGGAGGGCAAGAGACCCAGTACTTC	CASSGIAGGQETQYF
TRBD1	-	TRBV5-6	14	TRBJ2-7	TGTGCCAGCAGCCCAGGACAGGGGTACTACGAGCAGTACTTC	CASSPGQGYYEQYF
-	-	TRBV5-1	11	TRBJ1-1	TGCGCCAGCAGCTTGTCTACTGAAGCTTTCTTT	CASSLSTEAFF
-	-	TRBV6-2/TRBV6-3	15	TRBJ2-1	TGTGCCAGCAGTTACGGGCAGAACGTCTACAATGAGCAGTTCTTC	CASSYGQNVYNEQFF
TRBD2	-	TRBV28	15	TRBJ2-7	TGTGCCAGCGTAGCTAGCGCGGGAGTCTCCTACGAGCAGTACTTC	CASVASAGVSYEQYF
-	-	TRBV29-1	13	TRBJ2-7	TGCAGCGTTGGGGGCGACAGAGCCTACGAGCAGTACTTC	CSVGGDRAYEQYF
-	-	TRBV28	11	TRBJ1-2	TGTGCCAGCGGTCCCGGCTATGGCTACACCTTC	CASGPGYGYTF
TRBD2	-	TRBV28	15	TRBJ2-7	TGTGCCAGCACCCCTTCTAGCGGGGGTACCTACGAGCAGTACTTC	CASTPSSGGTYEQYF
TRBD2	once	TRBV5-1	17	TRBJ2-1	TGCGCCAGCAGCTTGCCCCCAGCGGGAGGGCCGGCCAATGAGCAGTTCTTC	CASSLPPAGGPANEQFF
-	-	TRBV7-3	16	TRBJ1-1	TGTGCCAGCAGCTTACGGCCAGGGGATGAAAAGACTGAAGCTTTCTTT	CASSLRPGDEKTEAFF
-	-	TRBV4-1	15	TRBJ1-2	TGCGCCAGCAGCCAAGCCCCCGGACAGCTCTATGGCTACACCTTC	CASSQAPGQLYGYTF
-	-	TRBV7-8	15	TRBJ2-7	TGTGCCAGCACTGCATGGGGAAGGGGCGGGGACGAGCAGTACTTC	CASTAWGRGGDEQYF
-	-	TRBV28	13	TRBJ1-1	TGTGCCAGCAGTGCCCCCTCGAGGCCTGAAGCTTTCTTT	CASSAPSRPEAFF
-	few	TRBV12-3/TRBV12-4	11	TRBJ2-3	TGTGCCAGCAGTTTCGCAGATACGCAGTATTTT	CASSFADTQYF
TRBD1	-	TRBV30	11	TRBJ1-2	TGTGCCTGGGGACAGGGTAGTGGCTACACCTTC	CAWGQGSGYTF
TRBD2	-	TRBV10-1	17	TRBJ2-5	TGCGCCAGCAGTAAGACTAGCGGGAGGGCCGTGTCAGAGACCCAGTACTTC	CASSKTSGRAVSETQYF
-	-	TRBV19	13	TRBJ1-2	TGTGCCAGTAGAGCCATCGCGGGGCGTGGCTACACCTTC	CASRAIAGRGYTF
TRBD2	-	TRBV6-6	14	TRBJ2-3	TGTGCCAGCAGTTACTCGGGGACTAACCCTACGCAGTATTTT	CASSYSGTNPTQYF
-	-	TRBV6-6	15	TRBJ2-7	TGTGCCAGCAGTTTTGGGGGCGTTATTACCTACGAGCAGTACTTC	CASSFGGVITYEQYF
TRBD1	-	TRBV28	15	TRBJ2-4	TGTGCCAGCAGTTCCTGGACAGGGGCGGAAAACATTCAGTACTTC	CASSSWTGAENIQYF
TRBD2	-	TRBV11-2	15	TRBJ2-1	TGTGCCAGCAGCATCGGGAGCGGGGGTTACAATGAGCAGTTCTTC	CASSIGSGGYNEQFF
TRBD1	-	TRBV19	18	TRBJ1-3	TGTGCCAGTAGTACCGGGACAGGGGGCCGGATCTCTGGAAACACCATATATTTT	CASSTGTGGRISGNTIYF
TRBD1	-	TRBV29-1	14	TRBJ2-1	TGCAGCGTTGAAGGGGGGAAGGGGGCCGATGAGCAGTTCTTC	CSVEGGKGADEQFF
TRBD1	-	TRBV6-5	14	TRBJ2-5	TGTGCCAGCAATGGGGACAGGGGTGGAGAGACCCAGTACTTC	CASNGDRGGETQYF
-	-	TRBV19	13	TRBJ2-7	TGTGCCAGTAGCAGGGTAAGCTCCTACGAGCAGTACTTC	CASSRVSSYEQYF
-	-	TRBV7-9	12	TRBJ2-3	TGTGCCAGCAGCCAGATGGTAGATACGCAGTATTTT	CASSQMVDTQYF
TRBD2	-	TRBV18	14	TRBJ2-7	TGTGCCAGCTCACCATCTCGGGAGGGCTACGAGCAGTACTTC	CASSPSREGYEQYF
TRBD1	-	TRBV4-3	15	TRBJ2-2	TGCGCCAGCAGCCGGGGGACAGGGAACACCGGGGAGCTGTTTTTT	CASSRGTGNTGELFF
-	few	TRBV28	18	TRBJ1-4	TGTGCCAGCAGGGTATACGGCTGGAGGGATGGGGGGTCTGAAAAACTGTTTTTT	CASRVYGWRDGGSEKLFF
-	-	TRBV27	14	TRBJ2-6	TGTGCCAGCAGTACCTATTCTGGGGCCAACGTCCTGACTTTC	CASSTYSGANVLTF
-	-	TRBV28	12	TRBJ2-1	TGTGCCAGCAGTTTAGGTGAGAATGAGCAGTTCTTC	CASSLGENEQFF
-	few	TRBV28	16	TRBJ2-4	TGTGCCAGCAGTCTCTCCCCGGGACTGCGCCAAAACATTCAGTACTTC	CASSLSPGLRQNIQYF
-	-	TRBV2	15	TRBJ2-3	TGTGCCAGCAGTGAGCTAGCCGAGTTCACAGATACGCAGTATTTT	CASSELAEFTDTQYF
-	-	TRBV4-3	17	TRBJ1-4	TGCGCCAGCAGCCAAGACGGCTGGGCTGGTGGATATGAAAAACTGTTTTTT	CASSQDGWAGGYEKLFF
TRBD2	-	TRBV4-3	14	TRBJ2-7	TGCGCCAGCAAAAGGGGACTAGCGGGATATGAGCAGTACTTC	CASKRGLAGYEQYF
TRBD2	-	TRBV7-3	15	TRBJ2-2	TGTGCCAGCAGCTTAGGACTAGTTGGGGCCGGGGAGCTGTTTTTT	CASSLGLVGAGELFF
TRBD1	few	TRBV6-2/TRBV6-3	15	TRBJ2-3	TGTGCCAGCAGTTACGCGACAGGGGGAGCGAATACGCAGTATTTT	CASSYATGGANTQYF
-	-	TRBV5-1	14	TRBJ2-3	TGCGCCAGCAGCTTCGGACAGAGCACAGATACGCAGTATTTT	CASSFGQSTDTQYF
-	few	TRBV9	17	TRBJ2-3	TGTGCCAGCAGCCCGATTGGGCGGGAGAGGGGGTTGGATACGCAGTATTTT	CASSPIGRERGLDTQYF
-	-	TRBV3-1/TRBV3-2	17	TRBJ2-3	TGTGCCAGCAGCCAAGAAATCCGGTTAGCGGGCACAGATACGCAGTATTTT	CASSQEIRLAGTDTQYF
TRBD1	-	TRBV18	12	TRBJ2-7	TGTGCCAGCTCACCTGACAGGGTCGAGCAGTACTTC	CASSPDRVEQYF
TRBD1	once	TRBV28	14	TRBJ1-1	TGTGCCAGCAGCCCCGGACAGGGAAAAACTGAAGCTTTCTTT	CASSPGQGKTEAFF
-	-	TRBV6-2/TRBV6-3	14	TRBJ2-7	TGTGCCAGCAGTCCGATACTAGGAGCCTACGAGCAGTACTTC	CASSPILGAYEQYF
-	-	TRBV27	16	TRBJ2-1	TGTGCCAGCAACGGCGGGACAGCCCTAATATACAATGAGCAGTTCTTC	CASNGGTALIYNEQFF
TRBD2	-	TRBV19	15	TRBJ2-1	TGTGCCAGTAGTATTAGCCTAGGGGCGGGGGATGAGCAGTTCTTC	CASSISLGAGDEQFF
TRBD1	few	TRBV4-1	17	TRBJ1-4	TGCGCCAGCAGCCAAGAGTGGCTTGGGACAGGGGGTGAAAAACTGTTTTTT	CASSQEWLGTGGEKLFF
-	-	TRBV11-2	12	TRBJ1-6	TGTGCCAGCAGCTTACCGCGGCGGGAGCTCCACTTT	CASSLPRRELHF
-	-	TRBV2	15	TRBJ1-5	TGTGCCAGCAGTGAGGGACTGATTAGCAATCAGCCCCAGCATTTT	CASSEGLISNQPQHF
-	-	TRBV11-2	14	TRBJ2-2	TGTGCCAGCAGCTTAGAGTGGGGGGTCGGGGAGCTGTTTTTT	CASSLEWGVGELFF
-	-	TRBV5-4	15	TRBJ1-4	TGTGCCAGCGGTTCCGGGGGGCCCACAAATGAAAAACTGTTTTTT	CASGSGGPTNEKLFF
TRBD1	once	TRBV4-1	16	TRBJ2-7	TGCGCCAGCAGCCAAGGGGGTGGGACAGGGCCCTACGAGCAGTACTTC	CASSQGGGTGPYEQYF
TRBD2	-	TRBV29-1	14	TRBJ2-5	TGCAGCGTTGAAGATAGCGGGACCCAAGAGACCCAGTACTTC	CSVEDSGTQETQYF